This T cell receptor (beta chain) is from a study of T-cell reconstitution after alpha-beta-depleted transplantation in children. The CDR3 length is 17 residues. The V gene lost 2 bases and the J gene lost 4 bases, with 17 bases spanning the gap. This clonotype was observed a handful of times. Unique molecular identifiers were used to barcode this TCRbeta library. TCRdb re-analysed the PCR reads in MiXCR, keeping a single row per CDR3 protein. The sample contains 450,000 to 550,000 distinct CDR3 sequences, roughly 11% of which appear only once. The clonotype comes from a female patient aged 2-10 years who had a stem cell transplant for aplastic anemia, so the T cells may come from the graft donor. The sample in question was PBMCs, mostly from graft donor cells, obtained 180 days after TCRalphabeta/CD19-depleted stem cell transplant. The rearrangement links TRBV12-3 or TRBV12-4 to TRBJ1-4, with D possibly matching TRBD1 (5 bases). The CDR3 sequence: CASSLYVPQGGNEKLFF. CDR3 in DNA: TGTGCCAGCAGTTTATATGTTCCCCAGGGAGGTAATGAAAAACTGTTTTTT.